Presented here are 23 T cell receptor beta chains from one specimen sequenced in a study of cytomegalovirus exposure and HLA in healthy donors (dated by TCRdb to about 2017). The library was obtained by the immunoSEQ multiplex PCR assay. For the multiplex PCR, a mixture combining 60 forward primers for TCR Vbeta segments and 13 reverse primers for TCR Jbeta segments was used. The table comes from immuneACCESS by way of TCRdb, which keeps in-frame sequences with V and J called. Part of the clones is missing from these tables; in studies checked, under half for an unresolved V gene and the rest for unknown reasons. This sample gives approximately 160,000 clones in total; under 90% of them show up just once. The leading ten clones occupy 4.8% of the sample. The sample was PBMCs. The receptors originated from a man younger than 30 in good health and CMV-seronegative.

V is TRBV5-1 and J is TRBJ2-7; D is unclear. Looked up from germline, CDR1 is SGHRS and CDR2 is YFSETQ. V lost 0 bases and J lost 6, with 4 bases in between. The CDR3 covers 11 residues. CDR3 in DNA: TGCGCCAGCAGCTTGGACAGCGAGCAGTACTTC. As protein: CASSLDSEQYF.

The chain uses TRBV30 and TRBJ2-1; perhaps TRBD2 as D (6 bases). Germline V gene lookup returns CDR1 GTSNPN and CDR2 SVGIG (reference sequence). The CDR3 loop spans 15 amino acids. The germline V and J ends were trimmed by 5 bases and 2 bases, with 16 bases remaining between them. In DNA form, the CDR3 reads TGTGCCTGGGGTCTATCTCGCGGGACCTACAATGAGCAGTTCTTC. Amino acids: CAWGLSRGTYNEQFF.

CDR3 bases: TGTGCCAGCGGGAGCTCCTACAATGAGCAGTTCTTC. Its protein is CASGSSYNEQFF. This sequence joins TRBV27 and TRBJ2-1, with TRBD2 as a possible D gene (5 bases). The CDR3 sequence is 12 residues long. V was shortened by 8 bases and J by 0 bases, with 5 bases between the two germline ends. The germline V gene encodes CDR1 MNHEY and CDR2 SMNVEV (reference sequence).

The chain employs TRBV10-1 and TRBJ2-1, with D possibly matching TRBD2 (6 bases). The CDR3 is made up of 14 amino acids. Germline V lookup: CDR1 WNHNN, CDR2 SYGVQD (reference sequence). V lost 10 bases and J lost 7, with 20 bases in between. The CDR3 reads CATPRAGPGNEQFF. The CDR3 nucleotides are TGCGCCACCCCCCGCGCGGGGCCGGGGAATGAGCAGTTCTTC.

The genes are TRBV28 and TRBJ2-1; D gene ambiguous. CDR3 length equals 13 residues. V lost 6 bases and J 5 bases, leaving 11 bases between the germline ends. CDR1 is MDHEN, CDR2 SYDVKM, per germline. Here the CDR3 reads CASRTRWDNEQFF. CDR3 DNA: TGTGCCAGCAGAACGAGGTGGGACAATGAGCAGTTCTTC.

The J gene is TRBJ2-1, the V gene TRBV28, with 11 bases matching TRBD2. The trim removed 6 bases at V and 8 bases at J, leaving 6 bases unmatched. Germline CDR1 and CDR2: MDHEN and SYDVKM. This CDR3 has 14 residues. This CDR3 reads CASRTSGSLDEQFF. Written as DNA, the CDR3 is TGTGCCAGCAGAACTAGCGGGAGCCTTGATGAGCAGTTCTTC.

The J gene is TRBJ2-1, the V gene TRBV4-1; weak D call: TRBD2 (5 bases). CDR3 length equals 13 residues. Germline values: CDR1 MGHRA, CDR2 YSYEKL. V lost 7 bases to trimming and J lost 5 bases, with 12 bases between them. CDR3: CASKYPGNNEQFF. CDR3 bases: TGCGCCAGCAAATATCCGGGGAACAATGAGCAGTTCTTC.

The chain carries TRBV5-1 and TRBJ2-1, with TRBD2 identical over 7 bases. There are 15 residues in the CDR3. Germline V lookup: CDR1 SGHRS, CDR2 YFSETQ. Trimming cost V 4 bases and J 3 bases; bases outside gene matches: 7. CDR3 residues: CASSNSGGFYNEQFF. DNA of the CDR3: TGCGCCAGCAGCAACTCGGGGGGTTTCTACAATGAGCAGTTCTTC. Drawing the rest from reference TRBV5-1 and TRBJ2-1, the complete variable domain is KAGVTQTPRYLIKTRGQQVTLSCSPISGHRSVSWYQQTPGQGLQFLFEYFSETQRNKGNFPGRFSGRQFSNSRSEMNVSTLELGDSALYLCASSNSGGFYNEQFFGPGTRLTVL.

V is TRBV7-3 and J is TRBJ2-1; 11 bases fit TRBD2. This CDR3 region has 17 residues. Unmatched junction bases numbered 6, after V lost 1 base and J lost 4 bases. The germline gives CDR1 SGHTA, CDR2 FQGTGA. CDR3 amino acids: CASSLRALAGGYNEQFF. CDR3 bases: TGTGCCAGCAGCTTAAGGGCCTTAGCGGGAGGGTACAATGAGCAGTTCTTC.

The chain has TRBV19 and TRBJ2-3; 7 bases map to TRBD1. V was clipped by 9 bases and J by 0 bases; unmatched bases: 3. The germline V gene has CDR1 LNHDA and CDR2 SQIVND (reference sequence). This CDR3 region has 13 residues. The CDR3 protein is CASGTASTDTQYF. Here the CDR3 DNA reads TGTGCCAGCGGGACAGCTAGCACAGATACGCAGTATTTT.

The gene calls are TRBV5-1 and TRBJ2-1, with TRBD2 matching over 8 bases. Unmatched junction bases numbered 11, after V lost 1 base and J lost 5 bases. CDR1 is SGHRS, CDR2 YFSETQ, per germline. The CDR3 is 17 amino acids. The CDR3 loop reads CASSLPLTGGFDNEQFF. The CDR3 DNA reads TGCGCCAGCAGCTTGCCCCTCACGGGGGGGTTTGACAATGAGCAGTTCTTC.

This clone was counted between two and nine times. The chain has TRBV6-1 and TRBJ2-7; TRBD2 matches 8 bases. CDR1 is MNHNS, CDR2 SASEGT, per germline. The CDR3 is 15 amino acids. The J segment lost 6 bases and the V segment lost 3 bases, leaving 10 bases of the junction unmatched. This CDR3 reads CASSEAFREGSEQYF. In nucleotides, the CDR3 is TGTGCCAGCAGTGAGGCGTTCCGGGAGGGTAGCGAGCAGTACTTC.

The CDR3 is CASSLLGGLNEQFF. CDR3 coding DNA: TGTGCCAGCAGTTTACTGGGGGGGCTCAATGAGCAGTTCTTC. V is TRBV27 and J is TRBJ2-1; TRBD2 might be the D (7 bases). V was shortened by 2 bases and J by 6 bases, with 11 bases between the two germline ends. The CDR3 covers 14 residues. Germline CDR1 is MNHEY and CDR2 is SMNVEV (reference sequence).

This chain uses TRBV5-5 with TRBJ1-5; perhaps TRBD1 as D (5 bases). Trimming stripped 0 bases from V and 7 bases from J, with 14 bases between. In germline, CDR1 is SGHKS, CDR2 YYEKEE (reference sequence). The length of the CDR3 is 15 residues. The CDR3 is CASSLGDAGLQPQHF. In DNA, the CDR3 is TGTGCCAGCAGCTTGGGAGACGCAGGGTTGCAGCCCCAGCATTTT.

The chain carries TRBV4-1 and TRBJ1-2, with D possibly being TRBD1 (6 bases). There are 16 residues in the CDR3. Germline V gene lookup returns CDR1 MGHRA and CDR2 YSYEKL. V was pared by 0 bases and J by 7 bases, with 18 bases between. CDR3 residues: CASSQEINYRGGGYTF. CDR3 DNA: TGCGCCAGCAGCCAAGAAATTAACTACCGAGGGGGTGGCTACACCTTC.

This clone has just one count. The chain uses TRBV4-1 and TRBJ2-7; D possibly corresponds to TRBD2 (5 bases). The CDR3 runs to 15 residues. CDR1 MGHRA and CDR2 YSYEKL come from the germline V gene. Trimming pared 3 bases from V and 2 bases from J, leaving 14 bases between. CDR3 sequence: CASSQISGRTYEQYF. In DNA form, the CDR3 reads TGCGCCAGCAGCCAGATAAGCGGTCGAACCTACGAGCAGTACTTC.

The chain is built from TRBV5-6 and TRBJ2-3; 10 nucleotides align to TRBD1. Trimming removed 4 bases from V and 0 bases from J; junction bases left unmatched: 5. CDR1 and CDR2 from the germline V gene are SGHDT and YYEEEE. This CDR3 region has 16 residues. The CDR3 bases are TGTGCCAGCAGCAAAGGGACAGGGGCGAGCACAGATACGCAGTATTTT. Amino acids: CASSKGTGASTDTQYF.

The V gene is TRBV13, the J gene TRBJ2-1; TRBD2 aligns across 10 bases. The CDR3 runs 17 residues. Trimming cost V 5 bases and J 5 bases; bases outside gene matches: 12. Looked up from germline, CDR1 is PRHDT and CDR2 is FYEKMQ (reference sequence). Here the CDR3 DNA reads TGTGCCAGCAGCCCGGCTAGCGGGGGCCTCCGAGACAATGAGCAGTTCTTC. It codes for CASSPASGGLRDNEQFF.

This clone occurred a few times. The rearrangement links TRBV6-1 to TRBJ2-7; no clear D gene. Germline V gives CDR1 MNHNS, CDR2 SASEGT. Trimming shortened V by 6 bases and J by 4 bases, and 13 bases separated the two germline ends. The length of the CDR3 is 13 residues. CDR3 sequence reads: CASSTDPPYEQYF. The CDR3 DNA reads TGTGCCAGCAGCACAGATCCCCCTTACGAGCAGTACTTC.

This clone was found once. The V and J genes are TRBV9 and TRBJ2-1; TRBD2 agrees at 13 bases. V lost 4 bases to trimming and J lost 4 bases; unmatched junction nucleotides: 2. The CDR3 is 15 amino acids. From germline, CDR1 is SGDLS and CDR2 YYNGEE. The CDR3 protein is CASSWGLAGYNEQFF. The CDR3 region has the DNA TGTGCCAGCAGCTGGGGACTAGCGGGGTACAATGAGCAGTTCTTC.

The count of this clone is one. This chain joins TRBV7-8 and TRBJ2-1; D uncertain. The CDR3 covers 13 residues. V dropped 2 bases and J dropped 9 bases, with 11 bases sitting between them. The germline gives CDR1 SGHVS, CDR2 FQNEAQ. CDR3 loop: CASSLIQTSEQFF. CDR3 nucleotide sequence: TGTGCCAGCAGCTTAATACAAACCAGTGAGCAGTTCTTC.

The chain carries TRBV5-1 and TRBJ2-1; D remains ambiguous. The CDR3 runs to 11 residues. V was cut by 4 bases and J by 6 bases, with 5 bases left in between. Germline V gene data show CDR1 as SGHRS and CDR2 as YFSETQ. The CDR3 coding sequence is TGCGCCAGCAGCAATCGCAATGAGCAGTTCTTC. It is translated as CASSNRNEQFF.

The chain joins TRBV28 to TRBJ1-1, with no clear D. Germline assignment: CDR1 MDHEN and CDR2 SYDVKM. CDR3 length: 15 amino acids. V lost 3 bases and J lost 1, with 12 bases in between. In nucleotides, the CDR3 is TGTGCCAGCAGTTTGCGGGGAGGTGGGAACACTGAAGCTTTCTTT. It translates to CASSLRGGGNTEAFF.